The 29 T cell receptor beta chains below all came from one sample that was sequenced in a study of post-analysis software for immune sequencing data. Study-level findings and limits: There were about 5 TRBV segments more frequent in patients than controls, and TRBV5-6, TRBV5-1 and TRBV20-1 were among them.

These receptors lack a known antigen. Unique-molecular-identifier-tagged TCR beta cDNA libraries were used. TCRdb ran MiXCR on the PCR reads and lists one entry per CDR3 protein. The sample carries about 820,000 distinct CDR3 sequences, around 50% recorded once. The sequencing input was blood. These receptors were collected from a girl aged 10 to 17 with multiple sclerosis.

This chain uses TRBV20-1 with TRBJ2-7; no firm D call. CDR3 length: 10 residues. Trimming took 6 bases from V and 6 from J, leaving 9 bases between them. Germline V gene sequence: CDR1 DFQATT, CDR2 SNEGSKA (reference sequence). This CDR3 is CSAARVEQYF. In DNA form, the CDR3 reads TGCAGTGCCGCAAGGGTCGAGCAGTACTTC.

The rearrangement joins TRBV20-1 to TRBJ2-7; D is perhaps TRBD2 (6 bases). Per germline, CDR1 DFQATT and CDR2 SNEGSKA (reference sequence). The CDR3 sequence is 14 residues long. V was pared by 0 bases and J by 2 bases, with 11 bases between. The CDR3 DNA sequence: TGCAGTGCTAGAGACCTGACGGGAGCCTACGAGCAGTACTTC. Translating gives CSARDLTGAYEQYF.

CDR3 region: CASRDPLGTQYF. The CDR3, as DNA: TGTGCCAGCAGGGACCCGTTGGGGACCCAGTACTTC. This sequence joins TRBV6-4 and TRBJ2-5; D call uncertain. The CDR3 covers 12 residues. V was clipped by 6 bases and J by 7 bases, with 12 bases between them. The germline V gene has CDR1 MRHNA and CDR2 SNTAGT.

This clonotype was detected only a few times. J is TRBJ2-4 and V is TRBV12-3 or TRBV12-4; perhaps D is TRBD1 or TRBD2 (5 bases each). Trimming cost V 5 bases and J 3 bases, with 14 bases left between them. The CDR3 runs 15 residues. In DNA, the CDR3 is TGTGCCAGCAGTCCCGGGGACCTGGGCAAAAACATTCAGTACTTC. It yields the protein CASSPGDLGKNIQYF.

V is TRBV20-1 and J is TRBJ2-4; the D call may be TRBD1 or TRBD2 (5 bases each). Trimming pared 6 bases from V and 1 base from J, leaving 22 bases between. The V gene's germline CDR1 is DFQATT and CDR2 SNEGSKA (reference sequence). CDR3 length: 17 residues. CDR3: CSAGPGPSRGAKNIQYF. DNA of the CDR3: TGCAGTGCGGGGCCGGGACCCTCCCGCGGGGCCAAAAACATTCAGTACTTC.

The table lists this clonotype with a few counts. The V and J genes are TRBV20-1 and TRBJ2-7; 11 bases map to TRBD2. The CDR3 is made up of 15 amino acids. The V gene end was trimmed by 5 bases and the J gene end by 1 base; junction bases not matched to a gene: 7. In germline, CDR1 is DFQATT, CDR2 SNEGSKA (reference sequence). This chain's CDR3 is CSAGGGTSGSYEQYF. In DNA form, the CDR3 reads TGCAGTGCTGGCGGCGGGACTAGCGGTTCCTACGAGCAGTACTTC.

V is TRBV6-4 and J is TRBJ2-3; D is possibly TRBD1 or TRBD2 (5 bases each). The CDR3 extends over 13 amino acids. V was pared by 3 bases and J by 5 bases, with 9 bases between. The germline CDR1 and CDR2 sequences are MRHNA and SNTAGT. CDR3 sequence (DNA): TGTGCCAGCAGTGATGAGGGGAAAGATACGCAGTATTTT. It codes for CASSDEGKDTQYF.

The table lists this clonotype with a few counts. The gene calls are TRBV20-1 and TRBJ2-7; D possibly corresponds to TRBD1 (7 bases). CDR1 and CDR2 (germline): DFQATT, SNEGSKA (reference sequence). CDR3 length: 16 residues. V lost 3 bases and J lost 4, with 22 bases in between. The CDR3 DNA reads TGCAGTGCTAGCCCCATTCGGACCCCAGGGGGGTACGAGCAGTACTTC. This gives the protein CSASPIRTPGGYEQYF.

The chain combines TRBV29-1 with TRBJ2-1; D may correspond to TRBD1 or TRBD2 (5 bases each). Trimming pared 5 bases from V and 4 bases from J, leaving 9 bases between. Per germline, CDR1 SQVTM and CDR2 ANQGSEA. The CDR3 is 12 residues long. The CDR3 DNA reads as TGCAGCGTTCTTGGGGGTTACAATGAGCAGTTCTTC. Protein: CSVLGGYNEQFF.

The V and J genes are TRBV7-6 and TRBJ2-3, with D possibly TRBD2 on 6 matching bases. In germline, CDR1 is SGHVS, CDR2 FNYEAQ. Between the trimmed V and J ends, which lost 5 bases and 5 bases, there was a span of 14 bases. CDR3 length: 14 residues. The CDR3 DNA sequence: TGTGCCAGCAGCGGTGGGACTTATCTAGATACGCAGTATTTT. Protein sequence: CASSGGTYLDTQYF. Using reference TRBV7-6 and TRBJ2-3 for the parts outside the CDR3, the full variable domain is GAGVSQSPRYKVTKRGQDVALRCDPISGHVSLYWYRQALGQGPEFLTYFNYEAQQDKSGLPNDRFSAERPEGSISTLTIQRTEQRDSAMYRCASSGGTYLDTQYFGPGTRLTVL.

V is TRBV5-1 and J is TRBJ2-1; TRBD1 aligns across 11 bases. This CDR3 has 15 residues. The V gene end was trimmed by 3 bases and the J gene end by 5 bases; junction bases not matched to a gene: 4. Looked up from germline, CDR1 is SGHRS and CDR2 is YFSETQ. CDR3 loop: CASSSGQGGHNEQFF. As DNA, the CDR3 is TGCGCCAGCAGCTCGGGACAGGGGGGACACAATGAGCAGTTCTTC. The full variable domain, its missing parts supplied by reference TRBV5-1 and TRBJ2-1, is KAGVTQTPRYLIKTRGQQVTLSCSPISGHRSVSWYQQTPGQGLQFLFEYFSETQRNKGNFPGRFSGRQFSNSRSEMNVSTLELGDSALYLCASSSGQGGHNEQFFGPGTRLTVL.

J is TRBJ2-7 and V is TRBV12-3 or TRBV12-4; D might be TRBD1 (6 bases). Trimming took off 6 bases at V and 0 bases at J, with 15 bases between the two ends. CDR3 length: 15 amino acids. The CDR3 region has the DNA TGTGCCAGCAGCTTCAGGGGTTTTAGCTCCTACGAGCAGTACTTC. Protein: CASSFRGFSSYEQYF.

This clonotype was seen more than once but under ten times. Here the CDR3 DNA reads TGTGCCAGCAGCTCCCTTCGCAGGGGGCGGGAGCAGTACTTC. It translates to CASSSLRRGREQYF. J is TRBJ2-5 and V is TRBV11-2; tentative D call: TRBD1 (8 bases). In germline, CDR1 is SGHAT, CDR2 FQNNGV. The CDR3 is 14 residues long. V was cut by 4 bases and J by 11 bases, with 20 bases left in between.

This chain uses TRBV30 with TRBJ2-4; TRBD2 agrees at 8 bases. The DNA end favors TRBJ2-7, so the J call may be wrong. This CDR3 is built from 14 residues. Germline V CDR1 and CDR2: GTSNPN, SVGIG (reference sequence). CDR3 DNA: TGTGCCGGCTCAACCGGGACTAGTAAGCACGAGCAGTACTTC. This sequence encodes CAGSTGTSKHEQYF.

This clonotype was found a few times. The gene calls are TRBV3-1 and TRBJ2-5; perhaps TRBD2 as D (5 bases). This CDR3 region has 14 residues. V shed 0 bases and J shed 11 bases, with 16 bases lying between them. Germline CDR1 is LGHDT and CDR2 is YNNKEL (reference sequence). CDR3 bases: TGTGCCAGCAGCCAAGATCTGGCCCCAAGGGAGCAGTACTTC. Amino acid sequence: CASSQDLAPREQYF.

Notes on this clonotype: In this CDR3 the conserved last residue, phenylalanine or tryptophan, is missing, so a read error is likely. The genes are TRBV9 and TRBJ2-3; the D is unclear. The length of the CDR3 is 15 residues. CDR1 and CDR2 from the germline V gene are SGDLS and YYNGEE. Trimming left V 0 bases short and J 2 bases short, with 10 bases between. As DNA, the CDR3 is TGTGCCAGCAGCGTAGCTGGAGTCTTCACAGATACGCAGTATTTG. As protein: CASSVAGVFTDTQYL.

This clonotype has just a few counts. This CDR3 is CASSFQRGADTGELFF. The CDR3 DNA is TGTGCCAGCAGCTTCCAGCGGGGGGCGGACACCGGGGAGCTGTTTTTT. V gene TRBV5-5 combines with J gene TRBJ2-2; 9 positions match TRBD2. The CDR3 has 16 residues. V trimming: 2 bases; J trimming: 3 bases; junction bases outside the gene matches: 5. Germline V CDR1 and CDR2: SGHKS, YYEKEE (reference sequence).

V usage is TRBV7-8 and J usage is TRBJ2-7; D call uncertain. V was cut by 5 bases and J by 0 bases, with 17 bases left in between. Germline-derived CDR1 and CDR2 are SGHVS and FQNEAQ. The CDR3 loop spans 16 amino acids. The CDR3 protein is CASSPTRELYSYEQYF. The DNA for the CDR3 is TGTGCCAGCAGCCCCACCCGAGAGTTGTACTCCTACGAGCAGTACTTC.

This rearrangement joins TRBV12-3 or TRBV12-4 to TRBJ1-4, with D possibly being TRBD1 (6 bases). The CDR3 runs to 14 residues. V was shortened by 6 bases and J by 3 bases, with 11 bases between the two germline ends. As DNA, the CDR3 is TGTGCCAGCAGCCTAGACAGGCCTAATGAAAAACTGTTTTTT. This translates into CASSLDRPNEKLFF.

The CDR3 DNA reads TGTGCCAGCAGCACGTTAGCCGGGGGCAAAGGCTACACCTTC. Translation: CASSTLAGGKGYTF. V and J are TRBV7-2 and TRBJ1-2; tentative D call: TRBD1 (6 bases). Per the germline V gene, CDR1 is SGHTA and CDR2 is FQGNSA. There are 14 residues in the CDR3. Between the trimmed V and J ends, which lost 5 bases and 8 bases, there was a span of 18 bases.

The chain has TRBV6-6 and TRBJ1-2; 7 nucleotides match TRBD1. CDR1 and CDR2 from the germline V gene are MNHNY and SVGAGI (reference sequence). CDR3 length: 14 residues. With 6 bases clipped from V and 8 bases from J, the junction kept 12 bases outside the gene matches. CDR3 nucleotide sequence: TGTGCCAGCAGCCGGCGGACAGGCCTGTACGGCTACACCTTC. This translates into CASSRRTGLYGYTF.

This chain uses TRBV11-2 with TRBJ2-4; TRBD2 is a possible D gene (7 bases). The tail of the sequence fits TRBJ2-7 better, so the J call may be wrong. The CDR3 is 15 residues long. CDR1 and CDR2 from the germline V gene are SGHAT and FQNNGV. The CDR3 region has the DNA TGTGCCAGCAGCTCCTCACTAGGGGGGGTCTACGAGCAGTACTTC. This encodes CASSSSLGGVYEQYF.

The chain has TRBV19 and TRBJ2-1; weak D call: TRBD1 (5 bases). Germline lookup yields CDR1 LNHDA and CDR2 SQIVND (reference sequence). The CDR3 is 15 amino acids. Trimming shortened V by 0 bases and J by 7 bases, and 13 bases separated the two germline ends. CDR3 DNA sequence: TGTGCCAGTAGTATAGACCGTTGGGGCATGAATGAGCAGTTCTTC. It encodes CASSIDRWGMNEQFF.

The rearrangement links TRBV15 to TRBJ2-1; D may be TRBD1 (5 bases). Trimming removed 0 bases at V and 7 bases at J, with 10 bases between. The CDR3 has 14 amino acids. From germline, CDR1 is LNHNV and CDR2 YYDKDF (reference sequence). The CDR3 loop reads CATSRELKGNEQFF. CDR3 nucleotides: TGTGCCACCAGCAGAGAGTTGAAGGGGAATGAGCAGTTCTTC.

This clonotype appeared a few times. The V gene is TRBV20-1, the J gene TRBJ2-1; TRBD2 aligns across 9 bases. Germline-derived CDR1 and CDR2 are DFQATT and SNEGSKA (reference sequence). The trim removed 1 base at V and 6 bases at J, leaving 1 base unmatched. The CDR3 sequence is 13 residues long. DNA for the CDR3: TGCAGTGCTAGAGTGACTAGCGGCAATGAGCAGTTCTTC. Encoded protein: CSARVTSGNEQFF.

This clonotype was found a few times. V gene TRBV5-1 combines with J gene TRBJ1-5, with 7 bases lining up with TRBD1. V lost 0 bases, J lost 1 base, and 13 bases stayed unmatched. The CDR3 runs 19 residues. Germline CDR1 and CDR2: SGHRS and YFSETQ. In DNA form, the CDR3 reads TGCGCCAGCAGCTTGGACCCGACAGGGTCCGCTGGAAGCAATCAGCCCCAGCATTTT. Its translation: CASSLDPTGSAGSNQPQHF.

The chain is built from TRBV2 and TRBJ2-5; D uncertain. Per germline, CDR1 SNHLY and CDR2 FYNNEI. The V end lost 1 base, the J end lost 3 bases, and 12 bases lay between the germline ends. The CDR3 runs to 15 residues. CDR3 DNA: TGTGCCAGCAGTGAAGGACTTCGGATCGAAGAGACCCAGTACTTC. Encoded protein: CASSEGLRIEETQYF.

The rearrangement uses TRBV20-1 and TRBJ2-3, with TRBD2 identical over 9 bases. Germline assignment: CDR1 DFQATT and CDR2 SNEGSKA (reference sequence). Unmatched junction bases numbered 5, after V lost 6 bases and J lost 1 base. The CDR3 extends over 14 amino acids. The CDR3 is CSATGTSRTDTQYF. In nucleotides, the CDR3 is TGCAGTGCGACTGGGACTAGCCGCACAGATACGCAGTATTTT.

V gene TRBV7-2 combines with J gene TRBJ2-5, with 12 bases aligning to TRBD2. Unmatched junction bases numbered 11, after V lost 2 bases and J lost 4 bases. The CDR3 totals 18 residues. The V gene's germline CDR1 is SGHTA and CDR2 FQGNSA. CDR3 DNA sequence: TGTGCCAGCAGCTTATGGGGCCTAGCGGGAGGGCCTGGAGAGACCCAGTACTTC. This gives the protein CASSLWGLAGGPGETQYF.